A single sample is the source of the 3 T cell receptor beta chains below, sequenced in a study of T cells in Graves' hyperthyroidism and ophthalmopathy. There were TCR beta CDR3 regions amplified from RNA transcripts. TCR CDR3 underwent first-round RT-PCR with the HTBI primer set. TCRdb re-called the multiplex PCR reads with MiXCR, one entry per CDR3 protein. The profile shows 200,000 to 250,000 distinct CDR3 sequences, 17% of them singletons. The sequencing sample was made of blood. These receptors all stem from a woman aged 45 to 65 with Graves' hyperthyroidism.

This rearrangement joins TRBV5-1 to TRBJ2-2, with 8 bases that match TRBD1. The junction had 9 bases not matched to a gene; V was cut back by 4 bases and J by 1 base. The germline CDR1 and CDR2 sequences are SGHRS and YFSETQ. CDR3 size: 17 residues. The CDR3 protein is CASSAGQGARNTGELFF. DNA for the CDR3: TGCGCCAGCAGCGCCGGTCAGGGGGCAAGGAACACCGGGGAGCTGTTTTTT. The full variable domain, rest sourced from reference TRBV5-1 and TRBJ2-2, is KAGVTQTPRYLIKTRGQQVTLSCSPISGHRSVSWYQQTPGQGLQFLFEYFSETQRNKGNFPGRFSGRQFSNSRSEMNVSTLELGDSALYLCASSAGQGARNTGELFFGEGSRLTVL.

This clonotype has at least ten counts. A read error may produce the germline difference seen at one junction end. The chain combines TRBV29-1 with TRBJ1-1; the match to TRBD1 covers 8 bases. Germline V gene lookup returns CDR1 SQVTM and CDR2 ANQGSEA. The CDR3 spans 13 residues. Here the CDR3 reads CGVNRGMNTEAFF. CDR3 bases: TGCGGCGTCAACAGGGGGATGAACACTGAAGCTTTCTTT.

This clonotype was observed at least ten times. The chain joins TRBV3-1 to TRBJ2-3; 8 nucleotides agree with TRBD2. The CDR3 is 16 residues long. CDR1 is LGHDT, CDR2 YNNKEL, per germline (reference sequence). Trimming took 0 bases from V and 6 from J; bases not matched to a gene: 8. In DNA form, the CDR3 reads TGTGCCAGCAGCCAAGATCCGGTAGCGGGATTTGATACGCAGTATTTT. It codes for CASSQDPVAGFDTQYF.